This is a list of T cell receptor beta chains from one sample in a study of blood T cell repertoires in COVID-19. Some clones are missing from TCRdb's copy, which holds only in-frame ones; the method was immunoSEQ multiplex PCR. This sample carries a few hundred thousand clones, around nine tenths of them seen once, and the ten largest clones take around 1.9%. The sample comprised PBMCs or T cells enriched from blood (not recorded which). The receptors come from a woman aged 40 to 49 who had recovered from COVID-19. The CDR3 runs from the conserved cysteine through the conserved F or W. A D gene is named only where the DNA matches it firmly. Rows give clone size only sometimes, using once, few, many, or a class for an expanded clone.

-	TRBV11-2	TRBD1	TRBJ1-1	TGTGCCAGCAGCTTATTTGGGACAGGAGCTTTCTTT	CASSLFGTGAFF
-	TRBV30	-	TRBJ2-3	TGTGCCTGGAGACAGGGCATTGGAGATACGCAGTATTTT	CAWRQGIGDTQYF
-	TRBV5-4	-	TRBJ2-5	TGTGCCAGCAGCGGTAGTGATAAGGAGACCCAGTACTTC	CASSGSDKETQYF
-	TRBV9	TRBD2	TRBJ2-1	TGTGCCAGCAGCGTAGAAGCGGGAGTATACAATGAGCAGTTCTTC	CASSVEAGVYNEQFF
-	TRBV24-1	TRBD1	TRBJ2-1	TGTGCCACCAGTGATCTGACACCGGGACAGGTAAATGAGCAGTTCTTC	CATSDLTPGQVNEQFF
-	TRBV10-1	-	TRBJ1-1	TGCGCCAGCAGTGAAACTTTCGGGATGAACACTGAAGCTTTCTTT	CASSETFGMNTEAFF
-	TRBV2	TRBD1	TRBJ1-1	TGTGCCAGCAGTCGGGGACAGACCTCGGCCGGAGCTTTCTTT	CASSRGQTSAGAFF
-	TRBV11-3	-	TRBJ1-1	TGTGCCAGCAGCTTAGGAGTAGGGAGGACTGAAGCTTTCTTT	CASSLGVGRTEAFF
few	TRBV10-3	-	TRBJ2-7	TGTGCCATCAGTGACCGGACAGATCGGAACGAGCAGTACTTC	CAISDRTDRNEQYF
once	TRBV6-5	-	TRBJ1-1	TGTGCCAGCAGTTACGATGCCAGAATGAACACTGAAGCTTTCTTT	CASSYDARMNTEAFF
-	TRBV9	-	TRBJ2-3	TGTGCCAGCAGCGTAGCTCGTATAGCGCCTACAGATACGCAGTATTTT	CASSVARIAPTDTQYF
few	TRBV27	-	TRBJ2-7	TGTGCCAGCAGCCTGCAGAGGGGGACCTACGAGCAGTACTTC	CASSLQRGTYEQYF
-	TRBV10-3	TRBD1	TRBJ1-3	TGTGCCATCAGTGACAACAGGGGACACTCTGGAAACACCATATATTTT	CAISDNRGHSGNTIYF
-	TRBV10-3	-	TRBJ1-3	TGTGCCATCAGCCTGGCCGTCTCTGGAAACACCATATATTTT	CAISLAVSGNTIYF
few	TRBV6-2/TRBV6-3	TRBD2	TRBJ2-1	TGTGCCAGCAGTCGACTAGCGTCGGGCAATGAGCAGTTCTTC	CASSRLASGNEQFF
-	TRBV6-1	TRBD2	TRBJ2-5	TGTGCCAGCAGTGATTCCTGGGGGGGAGAGACCCAGTACTTC	CASSDSWGGETQYF
-	TRBV27	TRBD1	TRBJ2-7	TGTGCCAGCAGCACTGGGACAGGGACCTCCTACGAGCAGTACTTC	CASSTGTGTSYEQYF
-	TRBV7-9	-	TRBJ2-3	TGTGCCAGCAGCTTGGGAGTGGATAGCACAGATACGCAGTATTTT	CASSLGVDSTDTQYF
-	TRBV2	TRBD2	TRBJ2-1	TGTGCCAGCAGATGGGACTCGGGAGGAAACTACAATGAGCAGTTCTTC	CASRWDSGGNYNEQFF
-	TRBV27	-	TRBJ1-6	TGTGCCAGCAGTTTAAGAGACAGCCCCTCACCCCTCCACTTT	CASSLRDSPSPLHF
-	TRBV28	TRBD1	TRBJ2-7	TGTGCCAGCAGTGGGCCCGGGACAGGGAGCGAGCAGTACTTC	CASSGPGTGSEQYF
-	TRBV18	-	TRBJ2-7	TGTGCCAGCTCTCCAATAAGTGACAACCTCTCCTACGAGCAGTACTTC	CASSPISDNLSYEQYF
-	TRBV6-5	-	TRBJ1-1	TGTGCCAGCAGTTTAACAGAGGGCCTAGTGAACACTGAAGCTTTCTTT	CASSLTEGLVNTEAFF
few	TRBV7-2	TRBD2	TRBJ2-3	TGTGCCAGCAGCCCATGGCAGCGGGGAGGGACCACAGATACGCAGTATTTT	CASSPWQRGGTTDTQYF
-	TRBV28	-	TRBJ1-1	TGTGCCAGCAGCCCCGGGGGGGACCCTGAAGCTTTCTTT	CASSPGGDPEAFF
once	TRBV27	TRBD2	TRBJ2-3	TGTGCCAGCAGGCCGGGGGGACTAGCGGGAGTGGATACGCAGTATTTT	CASRPGGLAGVDTQYF
-	TRBV18	-	TRBJ2-7	TGTGCCAGCTCACCACTTGGGTTGGGCACCTACGAGCAGTACTTC	CASSPLGLGTYEQYF
-	TRBV27	TRBD2	TRBJ2-5	TGTGCCAGCAGTTCACTAGCGGGAGGTTCAGAGACCCAGTACTTC	CASSSLAGGSETQYF
few	TRBV27	-	TRBJ2-7	TGTGCCAGCAGTTCCTTAAGAACAGTCCCAGAGCAGTACTTC	CASSSLRTVPEQYF